This passage covers 23 T cell receptor beta chains from one sample sequenced in a study of cytomegalovirus exposure and HLA in healthy donors. Use of 60 Vbeta and 13 Jbeta primers characterized the PCR. The data were produced by immunoSEQ multiplex PCR, yet TCRdb's version contains in-frame clones alone and is incomplete. The data contain about 160,000 clones, approximately 60% of them singletons. Sequencing was carried out using PBMCs. The receptors here all came from a woman aged 55-70 years in good health and CMV-seropositive.

This clone has just a few counts. The chain recombines TRBV4-2 with TRBJ1-4; D might be TRBD1 (6 bases). The CDR3 extends over 18 amino acids. Germline lookup yields CDR1 LGHNA and CDR2 YNFKEQ. Trimming shortened V by 4 bases and J by 3 bases, and 21 bases separated the two germline ends. The CDR3 reads CASSLTRAGAGANEKLFF. DNA for the CDR3: TGTGCCAGCAGCCTGACCCGGGCGGGGGCGGGAGCTAATGAAAAACTGTTTTTT.

The V call is TRBV18, the J call TRBJ2-6; no clear D gene. The CDR3 spans 15 residues. V was cut by 2 bases and J by 0 bases, with 5 bases left in between. Germline loops: CDR1 KGHSH, CDR2 LQKENI. The CDR3 region is CASSPTSSGANVLTF. As DNA, the CDR3 is TGTGCCAGCTCACCAACGAGCTCTGGGGCCAACGTCCTGACTTTC.

This clone was seen a handful of times. V is TRBV5-4 and J is TRBJ1-2; D remains ambiguous. With 0 bases removed from V and 3 bases from J, the gap between germline ends came to 6 bases. Germline CDR1 is SGHNT and CDR2 is YYREEE (reference sequence). The CDR3 is 13 amino acids. The CDR3 region is CASSLANDYGYTF. The CDR3 DNA is TGTGCCAGCAGCTTGGCCAATGACTATGGCTACACCTTC.

V usage is TRBV5-1 and J usage is TRBJ2-7; 10 bases agree with TRBD1. The CDR3 is 15 amino acids. Unmatched junction bases numbered 9, after V lost 3 bases and J lost 6 bases. Germline V gene sequence: CDR1 SGHRS, CDR2 YFSETQ. CDR3 protein: CASSSGTGVYAEQYF. The CDR3 DNA follows: TGCGCCAGCAGCTCAGGGACAGGGGTTTATGCCGAGCAGTACTTC.

This chain uses TRBV27 with TRBJ2-7; 13 positions match TRBD2. The V gene end was trimmed by 4 bases and the J gene end by 2 bases; junction bases not matched to a gene: 2. The CDR3 length is 15 residues. Germline CDR1 is MNHEY and CDR2 is SMNVEV (reference sequence). CDR3 region: CASSSGTSGAYEQYF. CDR3 bases: TGTGCCAGCAGTTCCGGGACTAGCGGGGCCTACGAGCAGTACTTC.

The chain joins TRBV5-5 to TRBJ1-2, with D possibly TRBD1 on 5 matching bases. Germline assignment: CDR1 SGHKS and CDR2 YYEKEE (reference sequence). CDR3 length: 15 amino acids. V was pared by 3 bases and J by 3 bases, with 15 bases between. CDR3 nucleotide sequence: TGTGCCAGCAGCTGGCAAGGGACTGCCTACTATGGCTACACCTTC. Translating gives CASSWQGTAYYGYTF. Full variable domain (missing parts from reference TRBV5-5 and TRBJ1-2): DAGVTQSPTHLIKTRGQQVTLRCSPISGHKSVSWYQQVLGQGPQFIFQYYEKEERGRGNFPDRFSARQFPNYSSELNVNALLLGDSALYLCASSWQGTAYYGYTFGSGTRLTVV.

The CDR3 region is CASSLAAGANEQFF. DNA of the CDR3: TGTGCCAGCAGCTTGGCGGCGGGAGCTAATGAGCAGTTCTTC. The chain links TRBV5-4 to TRBJ2-1, with 7 bases identical to TRBD2. Per germline, CDR1 SGHNT and CDR2 YYREEE (reference sequence). The CDR3 spans 14 residues. V trimming: 0 bases; J trimming: 7 bases; junction bases outside the gene matches: 4.

This clone came up a few times. This chain joins TRBV10-3 and TRBJ2-7; 9 positions match TRBD1. Germline loops: CDR1 ENHRY, CDR2 SYGVKD. The CDR3 runs to 16 residues. Trimming took 2 bases from V and 0 from J; bases not matched to a gene: 5. The CDR3 is CAISEELTGGSYEQYF. In nucleotides, the CDR3 is TGTGCCATCAGTGAGGAGTTGACAGGGGGCTCCTACGAGCAGTACTTC.

The chain carries TRBV5-5 and TRBJ2-5; 10 bases map to TRBD1. Germline CDR1 SGHKS, CDR2 YYEKEE (reference sequence). The CDR3 length is 16 residues. V shed 4 bases and J 4 bases; nucleotides not matched to a gene: 10. The CDR3 is CASSRAWDRGRETQYF. The CDR3 region has the DNA TGTGCCAGCAGCCGGGCCTGGGACAGGGGCAGAGAGACCCAGTACTTC.

The chain couples TRBV28 to TRBJ1-3, with D possibly matching TRBD1 (5 bases). The ends were cut back, 5 bases at V and 4 bases at J, with 12 bases in the middle. CDR1 MDHEN and CDR2 SYDVKM come from the germline V gene. The CDR3 consists of 14 residues. CDR3 nucleotides: TGTGCCAGCAGTCTGGCTGGGGCGGGAAACACCATATATTTT. Its translation: CASSLAGAGNTIYF.

In this sample, this clone turned up a few times. J is TRBJ2-7 and V is TRBV5-1; D not resolved. V lost 0 bases and J lost 3, with 16 bases in between. Germline loops: CDR1 SGHRS, CDR2 YFSETQ. CDR3 length equals 16 residues. The DNA of the CDR3 is TGCGCCAGCAGCTTGGCAGGCTTCGCGATTCTCTACGAGCAGTACTTC. Its translation: CASSLAGFAILYEQYF.

The chain joins TRBV10-3 to TRBJ1-5; 9 nucleotides align to TRBD1. This CDR3 has 12 residues. CDR1 is ENHRY, CDR2 SYGVKD, per germline. The junction had 3 bases not matched to a gene; V was cut back by 2 bases and J by 13 bases. CDR3: CAISEGGQGQHF. CDR3 nucleotide sequence: TGTGCCATCAGTGAGGGGGGACAGGGACAGCATTTT.

The rearrangement joins TRBV5-1 to TRBJ2-5, with D maybe TRBD1 (5 bases). The CDR3 covers 14 residues. V lost 0 bases to trimming and J lost 5 bases, with 11 bases between them. CDR1 SGHRS and CDR2 YFSETQ come from the germline V gene. Here the CDR3 DNA reads TGCGCCAGCAGCTTGGAAGGGGTTTGGGAGACCCAGTACTTC. Protein product: CASSLEGVWETQYF.

The V and J genes are TRBV19 and TRBJ2-7; 8 nucleotides agree with TRBD2. V lost 10 bases to trimming and J lost 5 bases; unmatched junction nucleotides: 13. Germline V gene lookup returns CDR1 LNHDA and CDR2 SQIVND (reference sequence). The CDR3 has 14 residues. CDR3 coding DNA: TGTGCCACTTCGATCGGGACTAGAGGTGACGAGCAGTACTTC. Its protein product is CATSIGTRGDEQYF.

V and J are TRBV4-3 and TRBJ2-2, with 11 bases lining up with TRBD2. The CDR3 is made up of 19 amino acids. Losses at the gene ends were 0 bases for V and 6 bases for J; bases not matched to a gene: 12. The V gene's germline CDR1 is LGHNA and CDR2 YSLEER. The CDR3 nucleotides read TGCGCCAGCAGCCAAGAGAGGGCTAATAGCGGGAGGGCCTCCGGGGAGCTGTTTTTT. It is translated as CASSQERANSGRASGELFF.

The V and J genes are TRBV28 and TRBJ1-5, with D hard to call. Between the trimmed V and J ends, which lost 3 bases and 0 bases, there was a span of 6 bases. This CDR3 contains 14 residues. In germline, CDR1 is MDHEN, CDR2 SYDVKM. Written as DNA, the CDR3 is TGTGCCAGCAGTTTCTTATCTAGCAATCAGCCCCAGCATTTT. Its protein product is CASSFLSSNQPQHF.

The chain uses TRBV11-2 and TRBJ2-1, with 8 nucleotides matching TRBD2. CDR3 length: 18 residues. After removal of 1 base from V and 1 base from J, the junction contained 9 bases not matched to a gene. CDR1 is SGHAT and CDR2 is FQNNGV in the germline V gene. The DNA for the CDR3 is TGTGCCAGCAGCTTAGGGGGGAGCGGGAGTGGGTCCTACAATGAGCAGTTCTTC. Its translation: CASSLGGSGSGSYNEQFF.

CDR3 sequence: CASSREGTGGLDTQYF. The CDR3 region has the DNA TGTGCCAGCAGCCGTGAGGGGACAGGGGGCCTCGATACGCAGTATTTT. This sequence joins TRBV5-4 and TRBJ2-3; 12 bases agree with TRBD1. V was clipped by 4 bases and J by 6 bases; unmatched bases: 9. Germline lookup yields CDR1 SGHNT and CDR2 YYREEE (reference sequence). The CDR3 has 16 residues. Using reference TRBV5-4 and TRBJ2-3 for the parts outside the CDR3, the full variable domain is ETGVTQSPTHLIKTRGQQVTLRCSSQSGHNTVSWYQQALGQGPQFIFQYYREEENGRGNFPPRFSGLQFPNYSSELNVNALELDDSALYLCASSREGTGGLDTQYFGPGTRLTVL.

This rearrangement joins TRBV10-2 to TRBJ2-3; the match to TRBD2 covers 7 bases. Germline V CDR1 and CDR2: WSHSY, SAAADI. The CDR3 sequence is 13 residues long. Unmatched junction bases numbered 2, after V lost 4 bases and J lost 4 bases. For the CDR3, the DNA is TGCGCCAGCAGTGTTGGGAGGGCAGATACGCAGTATTTT. Its translation: CASSVGRADTQYF.

The genes are TRBV19 and TRBJ2-2; 7 positions match TRBD1. The V segment lost 9 bases and the J segment 2 bases; nucleotides outside the gene matches: 12. This CDR3 comprises 16 residues. CDR1 and CDR2 (germline): LNHDA, SQIVND (reference sequence). CDR3 in DNA: TGTGCCAGCCCTCGTCCCGGGACAGCCAACACCGGGGAGCTGTTTTTT. Its translation: CASPRPGTANTGELFF.

The chain has TRBV7-9 and TRBJ1-3; D is unclear. V lost 3 bases, J lost 4 bases, and 13 bases lay in between. Germline lookup yields CDR1 SEHNR and CDR2 FQNEAQ (reference sequence). The CDR3 is made up of 15 amino acids. The CDR3 protein is CASSFRATGGNTIYF. The CDR3 DNA reads TGTGCCAGCAGCTTCCGAGCCACGGGAGGAAACACCATATATTTT.

This chain uses TRBV15 with TRBJ2-2; possible D gene TRBD1, 5 bases. V lost 2 bases to trimming and J lost 3 bases, with 10 bases between them. The V gene's germline CDR1 is LNHNV and CDR2 YYDKDF (reference sequence). The CDR3 spans 15 residues. This CDR3 is CATSRPTDYTGELFF. The CDR3 DNA reads TGTGCCACCAGCAGACCGACAGACTACACCGGGGAGCTGTTTTTT.

J is TRBJ2-3 and V is TRBV9; D gene unclear. Trimming removed 4 bases at V and 2 bases at J, with 8 bases between. The CDR3 is 13 amino acids. CDR1 and CDR2 from the germline V gene are SGDLS and YYNGEE. DNA for the CDR3: TGTGCCAGCAGCCCAGACAACACAGATACGCAGTATTTT. This encodes CASSPDNTDTQYF.